This T cell receptor (beta chain) was sequenced during a study of blood T cell repertoires in COVID-19. Study context: The samples span acute and convalescent COVID-19 from the United States, Italy and Spain. From T cells, B-cell-depleted T cells, or PBMCs came the material, which was cDNA or gDNA.

In the study's own analysis: Estimation of nucleated cell counts relied on the amplification of reference gene primers. The data were produced by immunoSEQ multiplex PCR, yet TCRdb's version contains in-frame clones alone and is incomplete. V and J calls and clone size are copied from that table; D and trimming were computed from the DNA. The table includes approximately 320,000 clones, about 82% detected once. The source material was peripheral blood. The source of this sequence is a human donor in a cohort sampled during active COVID-19.

The CDR3 coding sequence is TGTGCCAGCAGTGCCCGGACAGGGCTTGAAGCTTTCTTT. Translation: CASSARTGLEAFF. V and J are TRBV27 and TRBJ1-1; 8 bases agree with TRBD1. V was pared by 5 bases and J by 7 bases, with 6 bases of the junction left unmatched. Looked up from germline, CDR1 is MNHEY and CDR2 is SMNVEV (reference sequence). This CDR3 contains 13 residues.